This TCR beta chain was sequenced for a study of CD8 T cells in Susac syndrome. V was shortened by 7 bases and J by 3 bases, with 15 bases between the two germline ends. The CDR3 is made up of 14 amino acids. Germline V gene data show CDR1 as MNHEY and CDR2 as SVGAGI. A single count supports this clonotype. From blood CD8+ and CD4+ T cells, TCR beta sequences were generated. The authors reverse transcribed roughly 0.5 to 1 ug RNA with random hexamers. Via MiXCR, TCRdb re-called the immunoSEQ multiplex PCR reads, giving one row per CDR3 protein. The data show 180,000 or so distinct CDR3 sequences, 90% to 95% seen once.

The sequencing input was CD4+ T cells from PBMCs. The receptor was derived from a human donor in good health. This chain connects TRBV6-5 to TRBJ1-1, with a possible D match to TRBD1 (6 bases). This CDR3 is CASTQSGAYTEAFF. For the CDR3, the DNA is TGTGCCAGCACCCAGTCAGGGGCGTACACTGAAGCTTTCTTT.